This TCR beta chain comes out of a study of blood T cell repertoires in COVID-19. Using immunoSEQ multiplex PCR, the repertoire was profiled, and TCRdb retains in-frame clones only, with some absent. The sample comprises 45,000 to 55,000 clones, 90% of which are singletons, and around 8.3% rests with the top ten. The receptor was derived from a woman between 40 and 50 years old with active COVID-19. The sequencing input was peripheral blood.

The CDR3 region is CSVEDGGDTQYF. DNA for the CDR3: TGCAGCGTTGAAGACGGGGGAGATACGCAGTATTTT. The chain carries TRBV29-1 and TRBJ2-3, with D perhaps TRBD2 (6 bases). Germline CDR1 is SQVTM and CDR2 is ANQGSEA. The CDR3 covers 12 residues. V lost 0 bases to trimming and J lost 5 bases, with 6 bases between them.